Below, one T cell receptor (beta chain) is given with its context. Its antigen remains unidentified. The input lacks base qualities; no much larger clone sits a single base away. The sample's time point label is to be understood as: newly diagnosed GD, antithyroid drugs for less than 3 months. For both TCR sequencing and RNA sequencing, RNA was extracted from PBMCs in TRIzol. Graves' disease was diagnosed according to American Thyroid Association guidelines. The patients came from an endocrinology department in Xi'an, China. Each patient gave 7.5 to 10 milliliters of peripheral blood, collected in an EDTA anticoagulant tube. Ficoll Paque Plus density gradient separation was used to isolate PBMCs, and no additional T cell sorting was done. An Agilent 2100 Bioanalyzer and agarose gel were used to assess RNA quality, and a NanoDrop 2000 was used to measure RNA concentration. These data come from a study of regulatory T cells in long-lasting Graves disease (dated by TCRdb to 2020 to 2022). General notes on the study: Patients with newly diagnosed Graves' disease had been on antithyroid drugs for under 3 months. This study used TCR sequencing and RNA sequencing of peripheral blood to compare persistent Graves' disease patients against newly diagnosed Graves' disease patients. The study was registered as a clinical trial and conducted in China. A total of roughly 35 samples underwent TCR sequencing: approximately 13 from persistent and around 20 from newly diagnosed Graves' disease patients.

From cysteine to phenylalanine, the CDR3 is 12 amino acids long. Of the read, only the CDR3 DNA is kept; its 36 bases are in frame from base 1. CDR1 and CDR2 (SGHTA, FQGNSA) derive from the germline V gene. V drops 6 bases and J drops 12 bases, leaving 15 bases in between. Receptor libraries were prepared by multiplex PCR. Sequenced on an Illumina HiSeq 4000. CDR3 regions were amplified by Arm-PCR with iRepertoire HTBI primers to construct TCR beta libraries. Gel purification was performed on PCR products prior to sequencing. As for how the authors treated the data: Across samples, roughly 60 TRBV and 13 to 15 TRBJ segments were identified and used for gene usage analysis of CDR3 amino acid clonotypes. COPE and FqMerger were used to merge the filtered high-quality paired reads into contigs. BLAST was used to align contigs to IMGT TRBV, TRBD and TRBJ reference genes, and CDR3 was defined according to IMGT. Clonotypes above 0.1% frequency were classified as highly expanded clones. Shannon entropy served as the measure of repertoire diversity, while the Gini coefficient captured V-J evenness. Clonotypes shared by more than one individual were considered public. TCRdb reprocessing: public reads trimmed at Q25 with fastp, clones called with MiXCR, in-frame beta chains kept. Each CDR3 protein gets just one entry, which takes the most common genes and DNA from the rows behind it. The V and J calls were not made by the authors but by TCRdb's processing. Across this sample there are just over 600,000 distinct CDR3 sequences, with around 17% seen only once. Approximately 18% of the sample comes from the top ten.

What the authors observed across the whole study: The authors acknowledged the small sample size as a limitation that may reduce accuracy. Persistent disease showed preferential use of TRBV28, TRBJ1-2 and TRBJ2-5, whereas newly diagnosed disease favored TRBV20-1 and TRBJ2-1. Persistent patients shared more public clonotypes among themselves (roughly 2,700) than newly diagnosed patients did (more than 850). Persistent Graves' disease patients showed lower TCR Shannon entropy and fewer highly expanded clones than newly diagnosed patients, suggesting clonal expansion. Sequencing and analysis were limited to the TCR beta chain. Peripheral blood alone was examined, since thyroid tissue, which constituted the primary lesion, could not be accessed.

This sample also appeared in a second study, on T cells in Graves' hyperthyroidism and ophthalmopathy. The second paper states: Graves' hyperthyroidism was defined as stable when no progression to ophthalmopathy occurred over 18 months of follow-up. Hyperthyroidism patients were newly diagnosed, had a disease duration of under 2 months, and were aged 18 to 65 years. Any patient with an uncontrolled infection, another autoimmune disease, pregnancy or lactation was excluded. Diagnoses were based on clinical symptoms, serum thyroxine and TRAb, thyroid ultrasound and orbital computed tomography. The TCR CDR3 was subjected to a first round of RT-PCR using the HTBI primer set and the Qiagen OneStep RT-PCR kit. Blood samples also contained most of the expanded thyroid clonotypes (frequency above 0.001), which suggests that blood repertoires may reflect thyroid immune responses. Ophthalmopathy was separated from stable hyperthyroidism by a 13 V-J signature model, with over 85% sensitivity and around 81% specificity obtained in cross-validation and 80%/75% obtained in testing. During validation, the model predicted progression to ophthalmopathy a median of roughly six months ahead of onset, with around 65% sensitivity and under 85% specificity. TCR V-J signatures able to tell the groups apart were searched for in a discovery cohort of 100 or so patients, of whom over 40 had Graves' ophthalmopathy and about 60 had stable Graves' hyperthyroidism. Whether ophthalmopathy could be predicted prospectively was tested in an independent validation cohort made up of under 20 hyperthyroidism patients plus 17 patients who later progressed to ophthalmopathy. The roughly 90 discovery patients were divided at random into training and test sets in a 7:3 ratio. In more than 5 Graves' hyperthyroidism patients, the study also compared T-cell repertoires from thyroid tissue with T-cell repertoires from blood. Once sampling was done, hyperthyroidism patients were given methimazole at a starting dose of 30 mg daily, whereas ophthalmopathy patients were given high-dose intravenous methylprednisolone. The libraries were constructed in a second round of multiplex PCR and then size-selected and purified. The libraries were sequenced on an Illumina HiSeq2000 using paired-end 100 bp reads. SOAPnuke was used to process the raw data, removing reads that contained adapters or uncalled bases, had a mean Phred below 15, or lacked an exact match to the constant primer or identifier. COPE v1.2.5 was used to merge the high-quality paired reads, and each unique nucleotide sequence was defined as a clonotype. MiTCR v1.1 was used to align the clonotypes against IMGT TRBV, TRBD and TRBJ reference segments. The analysis included only V-J combinations with a frequency above 0.0001, which together covered approximately 99% of the repertoires. A TCS score was defined as the ratio between F50 (clonal expansion) and ExV (chaos), using BLOSUM62-based TCRdist between CDR3 peptides within each V-J. Welch's t-statistics and random forest reduced 500 to 550 V-J features to about 12, which were used in a naive Bayes classifier (R e1071). Sample size was not statistically predetermined, and investigators were not blinded to group allocation. The paper describes TCR Vbeta CDR3 sequencing of 140 or so peripheral blood samples, made up of approximately 40 ophthalmopathy patients, roughly 80 hyperthyroidism patients and 17 progressor patients.

The sequence came from a woman in her 30s with Graves disease. Donor details come from another sample of the same person, matched by shared clones. Sequenced here: peripheral blood mononuclear cells (PBMCs), sampled at new diagnosis, from a patient treated with antithyroid drugs. The chain is encoded by TRBV7-2 joined to TRBJ2-1, with no confidently assigned D gene. The DNA sequence reads TGTGCCAGCAGTTCTCTGGGGTCGGCGCAGTTCTTC. Its translation reads: CASSSLGSAQFF.